A selection of T cell receptor beta chains follows, all from one sample in a study of blood T cells in healthy people across ages. TCRdb processed the 5' RACE reads anew with MiXCR; each CDR3 protein has one entry. This sample carries 700,000 to 900,000 distinct CDR3 sequences, approximately 53% of them seen once, and the ten largest clones take roughly 37%. Input material: blood. These receptors were collected from an elderly man in good health. Both conserved end residues are part of each CDR3. The order of the fields is clone size, D gene, J gene, CDR3 length, V gene, CDR3 protein, CDR3 DNA. D genes are given only for firm matches. Clone size appears in some rows only: once, few, many, or a class for an expanded clone.

clone size: .; D gene: TRBD2; J gene: TRBJ2-5; CDR3 length: 17; V gene: TRBV10-3; CDR3 protein: CAISRRSGRGLGETQYF; CDR3 DNA: TGTGCCATCAGCCGGCGGAGCGGGAGGGGTCTCGGGGAGACCCAGTACTTC
clone size: .; D gene: TRBD1; J gene: TRBJ1-5; CDR3 length: 14; V gene: TRBV6-5; CDR3 protein: CASRADRGSQPQHF; CDR3 DNA: TGTGCCAGCAGAGCGGACAGGGGAAGTCAGCCCCAGCATTTT
clone size: .; D gene: .; J gene: TRBJ2-1; CDR3 length: 14; V gene: TRBV7-7; CDR3 protein: CASSLTTGNNEQFF; CDR3 DNA: TGTGCCAGCAGCTTAACCACGGGGAACAATGAGCAGTTCTTC
clone size: .; D gene: .; J gene: TRBJ2-2; CDR3 length: 14; V gene: TRBV5-6; CDR3 protein: CASSLVGKLGELFF; CDR3 DNA: TGTGCCAGCAGCTTGGTCGGCAAACTCGGGGAGCTGTTTTTT
clone size: .; D gene: .; J gene: TRBJ1-6; CDR3 length: 13; V gene: TRBV7-9; CDR3 protein: CASSLEGPSPLHF; CDR3 DNA: TGTGCCAGCAGCTTAGAAGGGCCTTCACCCCTCCACTTT
clone size: few; D gene: .; J gene: TRBJ2-2; CDR3 length: 12; V gene: TRBV21-1; CDR3 protein: CASSPLTGELFF; CDR3 DNA: TGTGCCAGCAGCCCCCTCACCGGGGAGCTGTTTTTT
clone size: .; D gene: TRBD1; J gene: TRBJ2-1; CDR3 length: 15; V gene: TRBV12-3/TRBV12-4; CDR3 protein: CASSPPGQGSNEQFF; CDR3 DNA: TGTGCCAGCAGTCCTCCGGGACAGGGTAGTAATGAGCAGTTCTTC
clone size: .; D gene: .; J gene: TRBJ2-6; CDR3 length: 15; V gene: TRBV2; CDR3 protein: CASSFSYPGANVLTF; CDR3 DNA: TGTGCCAGCAGTTTCTCTTATCCTGGGGCCAACGTCCTGACTTTC
clone size: few; D gene: .; J gene: TRBJ2-3; CDR3 length: 16; V gene: TRBV12-3/TRBV12-4; CDR3 protein: CASSPQGGGSTDTQYF; CDR3 DNA: TGTGCCAGCAGTCCACAGGGGGGGGGAAGCACAGATACGCAGTATTTT
clone size: .; D gene: TRBD2; J gene: TRBJ2-5; CDR3 length: 19; V gene: TRBV11-3; CDR3 protein: CASSQGRLAGGLGRETQYF; CDR3 DNA: TGTGCCAGCAGCCAGGGAAGACTAGCGGGAGGCTTGGGGCGGGAGACCCAGTACTTC
clone size: .; D gene: TRBD1; J gene: TRBJ1-2; CDR3 length: 15; V gene: TRBV7-9; CDR3 protein: CASSPRTGTNYGYTF; CDR3 DNA: TGTGCCAGCAGCCCTCGGACAGGGACTAACTATGGCTACACCTTC
clone size: .; D gene: .; J gene: TRBJ2-7; CDR3 length: 11; V gene: TRBV20-1; CDR3 protein: CSAESRYEQYF; CDR3 DNA: TGCAGTGCCGAGAGTCGCTACGAGCAGTACTTC
clone size: .; D gene: .; J gene: TRBJ2-1; CDR3 length: 13; V gene: TRBV7-2; CDR3 protein: CASARDTTYEQFF; CDR3 DNA: TGTGCCAGCGCCCGGGACACCACCTACGAGCAGTTCTTC
clone size: .; D gene: .; J gene: TRBJ1-5; CDR3 length: 14; V gene: TRBV6-6; CDR3 protein: CASSRGASNQPQHF; CDR3 DNA: TGTGCCAGCAGCAGGGGAGCGAGCAATCAGCCCCAGCATTTT
clone size: .; D gene: .; J gene: TRBJ2-7; CDR3 length: 16; V gene: TRBV4-1; CDR3 protein: CASSQDPARRLVEQYF; CDR3 DNA: TGCGCCAGCAGCCAAGATCCCGCTCGCCGATTAGTTGAGCAGTACTTC
clone size: .; D gene: TRBD2; J gene: TRBJ2-3; CDR3 length: 15; V gene: TRBV9; CDR3 protein: CASSALAGRTDTQYF; CDR3 DNA: TGTGCCAGCAGCGCCTTAGCGGGACGCACAGATACGCAGTATTTT
clone size: .; D gene: .; J gene: TRBJ2-5; CDR3 length: 16; V gene: TRBV9; CDR3 protein: CASARRASVGQETQYF; CDR3 DNA: TGTGCCAGCGCCCGGAGGGCTAGCGTTGGCCAAGAGACCCAGTACTTC
clone size: .; D gene: TRBD1; J gene: TRBJ2-1; CDR3 length: 17; V gene: TRBV11-2; CDR3 protein: CATALGGGDSPYNEQFF; CDR3 DNA: TGTGCCACAGCTTTAGGGGGTGGGGACAGTCCCTACAATGAGCAGTTCTTC
clone size: .; D gene: TRBD1; J gene: TRBJ1-4; CDR3 length: 16; V gene: TRBV6-1; CDR3 protein: CASSGDRVATNEKLFF; CDR3 DNA: TGTGCCAGCAGTGGGGACAGAGTTGCAACTAATGAAAAACTGTTTTTT
clone size: .; D gene: .; J gene: TRBJ2-2; CDR3 length: 14; V gene: TRBV21-1; CDR3 protein: CASSKTSGTGELFF; CDR3 DNA: TGTGCCAGCAGCAAAACCAGCGGTACCGGGGAGCTGTTTTTT
clone size: .; D gene: TRBD1; J gene: TRBJ2-6; CDR3 length: 16; V gene: TRBV20-1; CDR3 protein: CSASATGVSGANVLTF; CDR3 DNA: TGCAGTGCTAGTGCGACAGGGGTATCTGGGGCCAACGTCCTGACTTTC
clone size: .; D gene: .; J gene: TRBJ1-4; CDR3 length: 13; V gene: TRBV7-9; CDR3 protein: CASSPGLDEKLFF; CDR3 DNA: TGTGCCAGCAGCCCGGGACTAGATGAAAAACTGTTTTTT
clone size: .; D gene: TRBD1; J gene: TRBJ1-4; CDR3 length: 14; V gene: TRBV27; CDR3 protein: CASREDRVGGKLFF; CDR3 DNA: TGTGCCAGCAGGGAGGACAGGGTAGGGGGAAAACTGTTTTTT
clone size: .; D gene: .; J gene: TRBJ2-1; CDR3 length: 14; V gene: TRBV5-5; CDR3 protein: CASSLRATDNEQFF; CDR3 DNA: TGTGCCAGCAGCTTGCGGGCTACGGACAATGAGCAGTTCTTC
clone size: few; D gene: TRBD2; J gene: TRBJ2-6; CDR3 length: 18; V gene: TRBV12-3/TRBV12-4; CDR3 protein: CASTSWLAGVSGANVLTF; CDR3 DNA: TGTGCCAGCACTAGTTGGCTAGCGGGAGTCTCCGGGGCCAACGTCCTGACTTTC
clone size: few; D gene: .; J gene: TRBJ2-1; CDR3 length: 14; V gene: TRBV5-1; CDR3 protein: CASSLAWSYNEQFF; CDR3 DNA: TGCGCCAGCAGCTTGGCCTGGTCCTACAATGAGCAGTTCTTC
clone size: .; D gene: .; J gene: TRBJ2-1; CDR3 length: 15; V gene: TRBV6-1; CDR3 protein: CASTQKDSRTNEQFF; CDR3 DNA: TGTGCCAGCACCCAAAAGGACAGCAGGACAAATGAGCAGTTCTTC
clone size: few; D gene: TRBD2; J gene: TRBJ2-7; CDR3 length: 18; V gene: TRBV3-1; CDR3 protein: CASSQGPSAGGYSYEQYF; CDR3 DNA: TGTGCCAGCAGCCAAGGCCCCTCTGCGGGAGGCTACTCCTACGAGCAGTACTTC
clone size: few; D gene: .; J gene: TRBJ2-5; CDR3 length: 15; V gene: TRBV10-3; CDR3 protein: CAISESGDDQETQYF; CDR3 DNA: TGTGCCATCAGTGAGTCGGGAGACGATCAAGAGACCCAGTACTTC
clone size: .; D gene: .; J gene: TRBJ1-5; CDR3 length: 13; V gene: TRBV12-3/TRBV12-4; CDR3 protein: CASRYRENQPQHF; CDR3 DNA: TGTGCCAGCAGATACAGGGAAAACCAGCCCCAGCATTTT